Below, 29 T cell receptor beta chains from the same sample are listed, as sequenced in a study of shared clonotypes between healthy human individuals. Clones were sequenced by immunoSEQ multiplex PCR, and TCRdb holds only the in-frame ones, with some missing. The data show 1.6 million or so clones, roughly 96% seen once. Input material: naive CD4+ T cells sorted from blood. Subset denoted: CD45RA+ positively selected. The receptors come from a man aged 25-45 years in good health.

This rearrangement joins TRBV27 to TRBJ1-2; no reliable D call. The CDR3 spans 13 residues. Per the germline V gene, CDR1 is MNHEY and CDR2 is SMNVEV (reference sequence). Deletions cut 3 bases from V and 4 bases from J, with 9 bases between. CDR3 bases: TGTGCCAGCAGTTTCAGGAGCGCCTATGGCTACACCTTC. Translating gives CASSFRSAYGYTF.

Notes on this clone: One end of the junction does not line up with germline, which may come from a read error. As DNA, the CDR3 is TGTGCCAGCAGCTCCAGCGGGAGGACCTACGAGCAGTACTTC. This translates into CASSSSGRTYEQYF. The gene calls are TRBV5-1 and TRBJ2-7; 9 bases align to TRBD2. Germline lookup yields CDR1 SGHRS and CDR2 YFSETQ. The CDR3 sequence is 14 residues long.

The rearrangement links TRBV5-1 to TRBJ2-7; either TRBD1 or TRBD2 may fit D (6 bases each). Germline-derived CDR1 and CDR2 are SGHRS and YFSETQ. This CDR3 spans 15 amino acids. Trimming left V 4 bases short and J 1 base short, with 15 bases between. Here the CDR3 reads CASSTGATGSYEQYF. CDR3 DNA: TGCGCCAGCAGCACGGGGGCCACGGGGTCCTACGAGCAGTACTTC.

The chain combines TRBV19 with TRBJ2-1, with TRBD2 matching over 8 bases. CDR1 LNHDA and CDR2 SQIVND come from the germline V gene (reference sequence). With V trimmed by 5 bases and J by 2 bases, 8 bases remained unmatched. The CDR3 extends over 16 amino acids. CDR3 residues: CASSLATSGPYNEQFF. In nucleotides, the CDR3 is TGTGCCAGTAGTCTTGCTACTAGCGGCCCCTACAATGAGCAGTTCTTC. Variable domain in full (rest from reference TRBV19 and TRBJ2-1): DGGITQSPKYLFRKEGQNVTLSCEQNLNHDAMYWYRQDPGQGLRLIYYSQIVNDFQKGDIAEGYSVSREKKESFPLTVTSAQKNPTAFYLCASSLATSGPYNEQFFGPGTRLTVL.

This chain uses TRBV7-9 with TRBJ2-7, with 7 nucleotides matching TRBD2. The CDR3 has 17 amino acids. The V segment lost 4 bases and the J segment 3 bases; nucleotides outside the gene matches: 15. CDR1 SEHNR and CDR2 FQNEAQ come from the germline V gene (reference sequence). This CDR3 reads CASSSPRAGEKGYEQYF. Written as DNA, the CDR3 is TGTGCCAGCAGCTCTCCGAGGGCGGGAGAAAAGGGCTACGAGCAGTACTTC.

The chain uses TRBV10-3 and TRBJ2-7; D possibly corresponds to TRBD2 (5 bases). Per germline, CDR1 ENHRY and CDR2 SYGVKD. This CDR3 spans 11 amino acids. With 8 bases removed from V and 3 bases from J, the gap between germline ends came to 8 bases. Written as DNA, the CDR3 is TGTGCCATCCGTCGGGACTACGAGCAGTACTTC. Translation gives CAIRRDYEQYF.

The chain combines TRBV19 with TRBJ1-5; D remains unclear. Trimming stripped 5 bases from V and 6 bases from J, with 8 bases between. The germline gives CDR1 LNHDA, CDR2 SQIVND (reference sequence). This CDR3 spans 12 amino acids. This CDR3 reads CASSPPSQPQHF. CDR3 coding DNA: TGTGCCAGTAGTCCGCCTAGTCAGCCCCAGCATTTT.

The chain is built from TRBV28 and TRBJ2-7; the D call may be TRBD1 or TRBD2 (5 bases each). This CDR3 spans 16 amino acids. V was pared by 5 bases and J by 0 bases, with 17 bases between. Germline CDR1 MDHEN, CDR2 SYDVKM. DNA of the CDR3: TGTGCCAGCAGTCTCATCCGGGACCGAAGCTCCTACGAGCAGTACTTC. It specifies CASSLIRDRSSYEQYF.

The J gene is TRBJ2-2, the V gene TRBV6-6; unclear D gene. The CDR3 is made up of 13 amino acids. CDR1 is MNHNY, CDR2 SVGAGI, per germline (reference sequence). Trimming took 6 bases from V and 0 from J, leaving 5 bases between them. CDR3 sequence: CASRGSNTGELFF. CDR3 nucleotides: TGTGCCAGCAGGGGGTCGAACACCGGGGAGCTGTTTTTT.

This clone was detected once. For the CDR3, the DNA is TGTGCCAGCAGTTATCGGACACGAGGAAATGAAAAACTGTTTTTT. It specifies CASSYRTRGNEKLFF. This chain links TRBV6-5 with TRBJ1-4; TRBD1 is a possible D gene (5 bases). The CDR3 is made up of 15 amino acids. The V gene's germline CDR1 is MNHEY and CDR2 SVGAGI. V was shortened by 3 bases and J by 5 bases, with 13 bases between the two germline ends.

The rearrangement uses TRBV15 and TRBJ2-3, with 11 bases that match TRBD2. The CDR3 contains 17 residues. V lost 0 bases, J lost 3 bases, and 5 bases stayed unmatched. Per germline, CDR1 LNHNV and CDR2 YYDKDF (reference sequence). The CDR3: CATSRDQLAGVTDTQYF. The CDR3 nucleotides read TGTGCCACCAGCAGAGACCAACTAGCGGGAGTAACAGATACGCAGTATTTT. Full variable domain (rest looked up from reference TRBV15 and TRBJ2-3): DAMVIQNPRYQVTQFGKPVTLSCSQTLNHNVMYWYQQKSSQAPKLLFHYYDKDFNNEADTPDNFQSRRPNTSFCFLDIRSPGLGDTAMYLCATSRDQLAGVTDTQYFGPGTRLTVL.

The rearrangement joins TRBV7-3 to TRBJ2-1; 9 bases agree with TRBD1. Germline V gene data show CDR1 as SGHTA and CDR2 as FQGTGA. The V gene end was trimmed by 5 bases and the J gene end by 6 bases; junction bases not matched to a gene: 8. The CDR3 length is 15 residues. The CDR3 bases are TGTGCCAGCAGCCCCCGGGACAGGGCGCTCAATGAGCAGTTCTTC. Encoded protein: CASSPRDRALNEQFF.

The rearrangement joins TRBV5-6 to TRBJ1-4, with a tentative D call TRBD1 (5 bases). CDR1 SGHDT and CDR2 YYEEEE come from the germline V gene. The CDR3 loop spans 15 amino acids. V lost 1 base and J 8 bases, leaving 15 bases between the germline ends. CDR3 DNA: TGTGCCAGCAGCTTGTTGTGGGGGTTTCCCGAAAAACTGTTTTTT. As protein: CASSLLWGFPEKLFF.

The chain carries TRBV5-4 and TRBJ1-5; 11 positions agree with TRBD1. J gave up 1 base and V 7 bases, and 10 bases lay outside the gene matches. The length of the CDR3 is 17 residues. Germline CDR1 is SGHNT and CDR2 is YYREEE (reference sequence). The CDR3 spells CASDGQGATESNQPQHF. The CDR3 coding sequence is TGTGCCAGCGATGGACAGGGGGCGACCGAAAGCAATCAGCCCCAGCATTTT.

V gene TRBV29-1 combines with J gene TRBJ2-2; TRBD2 matches at 8 bases. The V gene end was trimmed by 5 bases and the J gene end by 1 base; junction bases not matched to a gene: 0. CDR1 and CDR2 from the germline V gene are SQVTM and ANQGSEA. This CDR3 region has 13 residues. The CDR3 reads CSVREGNTGELFF. CDR3 nucleotides: TGCAGCGTTCGGGAGGGGAACACCGGGGAGCTGTTTTTT.

The chain couples TRBV5-1 to TRBJ2-7; 9 bases map to TRBD1. Germline V gene sequence: CDR1 SGHRS, CDR2 YFSETQ. With V trimmed by 3 bases and J by 5 bases, 9 bases remained unmatched. The CDR3 length is 15 residues. CDR3 sequence reads: CASSSTGGVGHEQYF. The CDR3 region has the DNA TGCGCCAGCAGCTCAACAGGGGGCGTTGGTCACGAGCAGTACTTC.

The chain couples TRBV2 to TRBJ2-7; a weak D match, TRBD2 (5 bases). Per the germline V gene, CDR1 is SNHLY and CDR2 is FYNNEI. The CDR3 is 12 amino acids. V was clipped by 9 bases and J by 3 bases, with 12 bases between them. The CDR3 spells CASLRGGYEQYF. CDR3 sequence (DNA): TGTGCCAGTCTACGGGGTGGCTACGAGCAGTACTTC.

The rearrangement links TRBV5-1 to TRBJ2-7; D unresolved. Germline V gives CDR1 SGHRS, CDR2 YFSETQ. V was pared by 0 bases and J by 2 bases, with 9 bases between. The CDR3 length is 14 residues. CDR3 protein: CASSLDVRTYEQYF. Written as DNA, the CDR3 is TGCGCCAGCAGCTTGGATGTCCGGACCTACGAGCAGTACTTC.

The rearrangement joins TRBV5-1 to TRBJ2-2; D perhaps matches TRBD2 (5 bases). V lost 1 base, J lost 6 bases, and 10 bases lay in between. The CDR3 covers 14 residues. Germline-derived CDR1 and CDR2 are SGHRS and YFSETQ. The DNA for the CDR3 is TGCGCCAGCAGCTTGATTCGAGGGTCCGGGGAGCTGTTTTTT. Its protein product is CASSLIRGSGELFF.

The DNA of the CDR3 is TGTGCCATCAGCTCCGACAGGGGGCAAGGGTACGAGCAGTACTTC. Protein product: CAISSDRGQGYEQYF. V usage is TRBV10-3 and J usage is TRBJ2-7, with 10 bases lining up with TRBD1. There are 15 residues in the CDR3. V was pared by 6 bases and J by 4 bases, with 9 bases of the junction left unmatched. Germline V gene sequence: CDR1 ENHRY, CDR2 SYGVKD.

The CDR3 region is CASSSQTWGEGTDTQYF. The CDR3 coding sequence is TGTGCCAGCAGCTCCCAAACTTGGGGAGAGGGCACAGATACGCAGTATTTT. This chain uses TRBV7-9 with TRBJ2-3, with D perhaps matching TRBD2 (5 bases). Trimming removed 4 bases from V and 1 base from J, with 18 bases in between. Germline V gives CDR1 SEHNR, CDR2 FQNEAQ (reference sequence). This CDR3 has 17 amino acids.

The V gene is TRBV6-1, the J gene TRBJ2-2; maybe TRBD1 (5 bases). The CDR3 totals 15 residues. Germline CDR1 is MNHNS and CDR2 is SASEGT. The V gene lost 9 bases and the J gene lost 2 bases, with 16 bases spanning the gap. CDR3 in amino acids: CASKTDPLNTGELFF. The CDR3 region has the DNA TGTGCCAGTAAGACAGACCCCTTAAACACCGGGGAGCTGTTTTTT.

V gene TRBV28 combines with J gene TRBJ1-5, with 9 bases aligning to TRBD1. In germline, CDR1 is MDHEN, CDR2 SYDVKM. The J segment lost 6 bases and the V segment lost 8 bases, leaving 14 bases of the junction unmatched. This CDR3 is built from 16 residues. CDR3 nucleotide sequence: TGTGCCAGCGGCGAACCGGGACAGGGTCCGGGTCAGCCCCAGCATTTT. Encoded protein: CASGEPGQGPGQPQHF.

Worth noting for this clone: Other DNA sequences from this sample encode an identical CDR3 as well. The chain recombines TRBV28 with TRBJ2-7; TRBD2 might be the D (5 bases). Per the germline V gene, CDR1 is MDHEN and CDR2 is SYDVKM. The CDR3 extends over 14 amino acids. The germline V and J ends were trimmed by 3 bases and 0 bases, with 9 bases remaining between them. The CDR3 loop reads CASSFSRASYEQYF. The DNA of the CDR3 is TGTGCCAGCAGTTTTTCGAGGGCCTCCTACGAGCAGTACTTC.

This chain links TRBV29-1 with TRBJ2-5; unclear D gene. The CDR3 sequence is 12 residues long. Germline lookup yields CDR1 SQVTM and CDR2 ANQGSEA. V gave up 0 bases and J gave up 6 bases, with 8 bases separating them. CDR3 sequence reads: CSVEEGTKTQYF. The CDR3 bases are TGCAGCGTTGAAGAGGGTACGAAGACCCAGTACTTC.

This clone was observed once. Other DNA sequences in the sample encode the same CDR3. The chain carries TRBV28 and TRBJ2-5; no clear D gene. The CDR3 consists of 11 residues. Trimming shortened V by 3 bases and J by 1 base, and 0 bases separated the two germline ends. Per germline, CDR1 MDHEN and CDR2 SYDVKM. The CDR3 coding sequence is TGTGCCAGCAGTTTCCAAGAGACCCAGTACTTC. It yields the protein CASSFQETQYF.

V gene TRBV5-6 combines with J gene TRBJ1-5; 8 bases line up with TRBD1. CDR1 is SGHDT, CDR2 YYEEEE, per germline. V shed 3 bases and J 3 bases; nucleotides not matched to a gene: 5. The length of the CDR3 is 15 residues. The CDR3 DNA sequence: TGTGCCAGCAGCTCCCGGGACAGGTCCAATCAGCCCCAGCATTTT. It is translated as CASSSRDRSNQPQHF.

The chain combines TRBV18 with TRBJ1-5; TRBD1 is a possible D gene (6 bases). The CDR3 consists of 16 residues. CDR1 and CDR2 from the germline V gene are KGHSH and LQKENI. V lost 1 base to trimming and J lost 4 bases, with 14 bases between them. The CDR3 DNA reads as TGTGCCAGCTCACCACGTTCAGGGGACGGGAATCAGCCCCAGCATTTT. Amino acids: CASSPRSGDGNQPQHF.

The V and J genes are TRBV12-5 and TRBJ2-1; TRBD2 aligns across 9 bases. The CDR3 is 15 residues long. V trimming: 4 bases; J trimming: 1 base; junction bases outside the gene matches: 2. CDR1 is LGHNT, CDR2 FRNRAP, per germline. The DNA for the CDR3 is TGTGCTAGTGGTTCTAGCGGGACTTCCTACAATGAGCAGTTCTTC. This gives the protein CASGSSGTSYNEQFF.